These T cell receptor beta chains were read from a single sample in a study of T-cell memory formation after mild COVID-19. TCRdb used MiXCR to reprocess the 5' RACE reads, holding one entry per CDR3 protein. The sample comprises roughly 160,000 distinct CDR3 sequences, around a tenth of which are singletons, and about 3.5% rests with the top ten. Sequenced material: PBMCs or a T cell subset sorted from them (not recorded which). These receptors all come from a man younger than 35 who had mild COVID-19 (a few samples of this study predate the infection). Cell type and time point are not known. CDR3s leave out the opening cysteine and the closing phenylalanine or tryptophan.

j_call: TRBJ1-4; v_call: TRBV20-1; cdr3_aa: SANGQGGEKLF
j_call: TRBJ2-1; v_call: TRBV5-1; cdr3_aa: ASRSGENEQF
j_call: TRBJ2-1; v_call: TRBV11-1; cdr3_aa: ASSRQGYNEQF
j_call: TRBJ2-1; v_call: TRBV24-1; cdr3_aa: ATSDAGGGDEQF
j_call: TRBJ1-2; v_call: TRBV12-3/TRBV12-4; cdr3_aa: ASSNNPGYGYT
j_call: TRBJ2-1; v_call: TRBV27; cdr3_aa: ASSSLTRGSYNEQF
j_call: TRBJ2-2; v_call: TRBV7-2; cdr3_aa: ASRKNRVSIVGELF
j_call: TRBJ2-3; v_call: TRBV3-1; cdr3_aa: ASSQERGTDTQY
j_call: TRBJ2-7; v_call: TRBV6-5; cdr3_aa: ASSWDRGYEQY
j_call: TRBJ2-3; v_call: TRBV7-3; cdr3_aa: ASSPQPDAATQY
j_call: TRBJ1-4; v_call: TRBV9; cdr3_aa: ASSASPFEKLF
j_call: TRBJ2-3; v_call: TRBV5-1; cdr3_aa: ASSLGQTLTDTQY
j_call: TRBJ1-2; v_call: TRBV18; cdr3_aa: ASSPTTELYGYT
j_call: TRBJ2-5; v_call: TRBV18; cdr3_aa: ASSPLSGQLETQY
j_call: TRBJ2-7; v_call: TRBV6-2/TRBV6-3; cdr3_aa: ASSYSRAHTYEQY
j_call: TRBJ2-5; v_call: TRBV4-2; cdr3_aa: ASSQSWHERGQETQY
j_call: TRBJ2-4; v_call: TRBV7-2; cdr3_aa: ASSPQTGGNIQY
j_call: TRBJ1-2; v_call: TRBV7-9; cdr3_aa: ASGGIYGYT
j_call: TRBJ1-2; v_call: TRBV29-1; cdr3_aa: SVEPERGYT
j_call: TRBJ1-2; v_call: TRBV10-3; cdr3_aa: AIASGSWGGYT
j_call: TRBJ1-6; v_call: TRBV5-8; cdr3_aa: ASSLYAGGNSPLH
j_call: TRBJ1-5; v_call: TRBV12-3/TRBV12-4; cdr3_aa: ASSSIEVSGDYIQPQH
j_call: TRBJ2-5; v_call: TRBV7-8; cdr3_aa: ASGGWETQY
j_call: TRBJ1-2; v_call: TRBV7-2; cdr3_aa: ASSLAGDRAWNYGYT
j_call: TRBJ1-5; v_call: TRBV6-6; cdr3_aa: ASTPGRQPQH
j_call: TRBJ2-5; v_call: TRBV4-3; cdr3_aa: ASSQSLAGGSYQETQY
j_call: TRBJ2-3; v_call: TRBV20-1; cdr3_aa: SASGGGNLDTQY
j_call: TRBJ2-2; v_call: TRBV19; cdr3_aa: ASSISVLTGELF
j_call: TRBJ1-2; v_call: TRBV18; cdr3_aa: ASSPGRLNYGYT
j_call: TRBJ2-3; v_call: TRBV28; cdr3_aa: ASTPMDSSTDTQY
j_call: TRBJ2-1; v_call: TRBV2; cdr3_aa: ASSREGQQF
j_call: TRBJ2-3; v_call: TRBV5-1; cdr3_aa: ASSESEGGEDTQY
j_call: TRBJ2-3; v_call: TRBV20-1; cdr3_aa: SARGGVDTQY
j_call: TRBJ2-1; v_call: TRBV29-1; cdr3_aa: SVGYEQF
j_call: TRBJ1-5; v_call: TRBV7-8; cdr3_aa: ASTQSNQPQH
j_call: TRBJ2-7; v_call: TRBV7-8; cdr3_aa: ASSLPGGSSYEQY
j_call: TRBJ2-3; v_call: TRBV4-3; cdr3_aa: ASSQDQGQNTQY
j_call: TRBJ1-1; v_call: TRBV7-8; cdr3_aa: ASSTGGWAHAEAF
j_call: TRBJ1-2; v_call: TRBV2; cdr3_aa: ASSEEGGNYGYT
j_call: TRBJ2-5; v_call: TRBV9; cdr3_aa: ASSVGGTGETQY
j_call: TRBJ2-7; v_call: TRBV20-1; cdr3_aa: SAIGASTYEQY
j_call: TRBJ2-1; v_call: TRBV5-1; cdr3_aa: ASSITGGGYNEQF
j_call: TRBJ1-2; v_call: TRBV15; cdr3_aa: ATSGFDRGDYGYT
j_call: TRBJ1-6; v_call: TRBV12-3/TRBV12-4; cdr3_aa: ASSFIHSPLH
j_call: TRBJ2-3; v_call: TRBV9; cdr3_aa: ASSVVAGGSTDTQY
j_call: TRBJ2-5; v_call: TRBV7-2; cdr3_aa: ASSSWAHYPETQY
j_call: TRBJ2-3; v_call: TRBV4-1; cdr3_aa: ATRLAGGTDTQY
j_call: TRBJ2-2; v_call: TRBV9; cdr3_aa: ASSLRLATNLQELF
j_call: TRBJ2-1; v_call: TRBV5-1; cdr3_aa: ASSLGQGEGEQF
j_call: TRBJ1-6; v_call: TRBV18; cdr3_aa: ASSPRLRDNSPLH
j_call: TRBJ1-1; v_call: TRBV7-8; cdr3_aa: ASSLAEMNTEAF
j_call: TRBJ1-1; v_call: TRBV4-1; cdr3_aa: ASSQDLRGYAF
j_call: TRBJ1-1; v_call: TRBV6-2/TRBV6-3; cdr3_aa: ASKQGLNTEAF